This paragraph reports one TCR beta chain. Its antigen is not identified. The data are from a study of Ad26.COV2.S vaccination and SARS-CoV-2 variants. Study overall: The donor was enrolled in the Ad26.COV2.S arm of the COV1001 trial. Study observations and caveats: Researchers reported similar non-spike TCR breadth in vaccine and placebo recipients. Measures of TCR breadth and depth may have fallen short of total T cell responses.

This sample's treatment: roughly 19 received Ad26.COV2.S at low or high dose, single or two shots; roughly five received placebo; per-sample allocation not given. Collection of the samples took place on day 63 after the first injection of vaccine or placebo. Boston supplied an adult donor aged 18-55 years. The protocol was immunoSEQ multiplex PCR, while the TCRdb copy is restricted to in-frame clones and leaves out a portion. The data show about 410,000 clones, 92% seen once. This TCR was recovered from a person aged 18 to 65 who received the Ad26.COV2.S COVID-19 vaccine or a placebo. The sequences come from peripheral blood, collected in a trial of Ad26.COV2.S vaccine versus placebo.

As DNA, the CDR3 is TGTGCCAGCAGCTTTGCAGGAGGGAACACTGAAGCTTTCTTT. It specifies CASSFAGGNTEAFF. This chain joins TRBV5-4 and TRBJ1-1; D is unclear. Germline CDR1 is SGHNT and CDR2 is YYREEE (reference sequence). V shed 2 bases and J shed 1 base, with 9 bases lying between them. There are 14 residues in the CDR3.